The rows below give T cell receptor beta chains drawn from one sample of a study of T cell responses to AZD1222 COVID-19 vaccine. Repertoires were generated with immunoSEQ multiplex PCR, while TCRdb's copy carries only in-frame clones and drops some. The data contain about 150,000 clones, more than 80% of them singletons. The specimen comprised peripheral blood, sampled 28 days after the second AZD1222 dose. Receptors originate from an adult who received the AZD1222 COVID-19 vaccine. CDR3s include the opening cysteine and the closing phenylalanine or tryptophan.

j_call v_call cdr3_aa
TRBJ2-1 TRBV3-1/TRBV3-2 CASSQTSRSEQFF
TRBJ2-7 TRBV24-1 CATPKRREQYF
TRBJ1-4 TRBV27 CASSLEWGLELFF
TRBJ2-3 TRBV5-8 CASSTLGTIRGAQYF
TRBJ1-1 TRBV19 CASSIDRRSQNTEAFF
TRBJ2-7 TRBV18 CASSPLSTASVYEQYF
TRBJ1-6 TRBV10-1 CASSPRQGNSPLHF
TRBJ2-7 TRBV7-8 CASSWGGLREQYF
TRBJ2-3 TRBV11-2 CASSLRGLAGADTQYF
TRBJ1-2 TRBV12-3/TRBV12-4 CASSPGAGYGYTF
TRBJ2-5 TRBV5-5 CASSVSGLQAGETQYF
TRBJ1-1 TRBV12-3/TRBV12-4 CASSSERTTEAFF
TRBJ1-6 TRBV5-6 CASSLAGFGDSPLHF
TRBJ2-7 TRBV5-4 CASRTPPGYRGLYEQYF
TRBJ2-3 TRBV7-9 CASSQSGGRPGGDTQYF
TRBJ2-7 TRBV5-1 CASSSGQSSYEQYF
TRBJ1-2 TRBV4-1 CASSQVLPDGASSKANYGYTF
TRBJ1-6 TRBV6-1 CASSEGAPGGNSPLHF
TRBJ2-1 TRBV14 CASSHRSPLVNEQFF
TRBJ1-1 TRBV14 CASSQDLIRGMNTEAFF
TRBJ2-7 TRBV3-1/TRBV3-2 CASTLDGYEQYF
TRBJ1-5 TRBV12-5 CASGTGVDYQPQHF
TRBJ1-1 TRBV6-6 CASSYSLSSNTEAFF
TRBJ2-3 TRBV19 CASSIRAGPTDTQYF
TRBJ2-7 TRBV6-5 CASSQGDYEQYF
TRBJ2-2 TRBV19 CASSIGRPSGSTTGELFF
TRBJ1-6 TRBV3-1/TRBV3-2 CASSQDLEPNSPLHF
TRBJ2-5 TRBV15 CATSRGSQGMETQYF
TRBJ1-2 TRBV19 CASMISDSRHGYTF
TRBJ1-6 TRBV21-1 CASRIPGQPYNSPLHF
TRBJ1-2 TRBV15 CATSRDSGDETAGYTF
TRBJ2-7 TRBV27 CASSLKKDGPTEF
TRBJ1-1 TRBV5-1 CASSLDSGSGTEAFF
TRBJ2-3 TRBV29-1 CSVEERRLGTDTQYF
TRBJ2-2 TRBV7-9 CASSFYVSGTGELFF
TRBJ2-5 TRBV3-1/TRBV3-2 CASSPPGLAEGETQYF
TRBJ2-2 TRBV24-1 CATSDFGTNTGELFF
TRBJ2-7 TRBV4-2 CASSQGTWDRVSEQYF
TRBJ2-7 TRBV29-1 CSVGTGSYEQYF
TRBJ1-1 TRBV12-5 CASFTGATEAFF
TRBJ2-3 TRBV3-1/TRBV3-2 CASSPGVGWSDTQYF
TRBJ2-7 TRBV7-2 CASSAHWLLPYEQYF
TRBJ2-1 TRBV10-3 CAISESVGGSYNEQFF
TRBJ1-1 TRBV10-1 CASSEDRNTEAFF
TRBJ2-1 TRBV4-1 CASSQPLGLAGANSYNEQFF
TRBJ2-1 TRBV18 CASSLDRAGYNEQFF
TRBJ1-2 TRBV12-3/TRBV12-4 CASSFEGVYGYTF